These T cell receptor beta chains were read from a single sample in a study of blood T cell repertoires in COVID-19. The table came from immunoSEQ multiplex PCR; TCRdb's copy has only in-frame clones and leaves some out. The sample gives 150,000 to 200,000 clones, around 87% of which show up once; 2% to 2.5% is in the top ten. Sequencing input: PBMCs or T cells enriched from blood (not recorded which). The receptors were sampled from a woman aged 25 to 39 who had recovered from COVID-19. The CDR3 runs from the conserved cysteine through the conserved F or W. The D gene is left open where the match is weak. Clone size is shown for a subset of rows, as once, few, many or a class of expanded clone.

>TRBJ2-5|TRBD2|once|TRBV2
TGTGCCAGCAGGGGACTAGCGTTACGAGGGGAGACCCAGTACTTC
CASRGLALRGETQYF
>TRBJ2-5|TRBD2|NA|TRBV4-3
TGCGCCAGCAGCCTTGGTGGTAGCGGGGGGGCGAGAGAGACCCAGTACTTC
CASSLGGSGGARETQYF
>TRBJ1-5|TRBD1|NA|TRBV28
TGTGCCAGCAGTCTCGGACAGGGTTTTCGACAGCCCCAGCATTTT
CASSLGQGFRQPQHF
>TRBJ1-1|TRBD1|NA|TRBV7-8
TGTGCCAGCAGCTTAAGGCGTTCCGGGACAGCGAACACTGAAGCTTTCTTT
CASSLRRSGTANTEAFF
>TRBJ2-6|NA|NA|TRBV7-2
TGTGCCAGCAGCTTACGAGACTCTGGGGCCAACGTCCTGACTTTC
CASSLRDSGANVLTF
>TRBJ1-2|TRBD1|NA|TRBV18
TGTGCCAGCTCACCGAGCCCGGGGACAGCCTCATCAAGGGGCTATGGCTACACCTTC
CASSPSPGTASSRGYGYTF
>TRBJ1-1|TRBD1|once|TRBV5-1
TGCGCCAGCAGCTTGCGGGCAGGGGGCATGAACACTGAAGCTTTCTTT
CASSLRAGGMNTEAFF
>TRBJ1-2|NA|NA|TRBV19
TGTGCCAGTAATACAGGGAACTATGGCTACACCTTC
CASNTGNYGYTF
>TRBJ1-1|NA|NA|TRBV30
TGTGCCTGGAGTTTCACCCACAGGGTGCCTCCTGAAGCTTTCTTT
CAWSFTHRVPPEAFF
>TRBJ1-4|NA|NA|TRBV2
TGTGCCAGCAGTCATTATGGCCAGAATAATGAAAAACTGTTTTTT
CASSHYGQNNEKLFF
>TRBJ2-7|NA|few|TRBV18
TGTGCCAGCTCACTGCATGCGAACGAGCAGTACTTC
CASSLHANEQYF
>TRBJ2-3|TRBD2|NA|TRBV7-8
TGTGCCAGCAGCTTATTGGGCGGGAGGGCCGGGCCAGATACGCAGTATTTT
CASSLLGGRAGPDTQYF
>TRBJ2-7|NA|NA|TRBV15
TGTGCCACCAGCAGAGGATCAGGGCGCTCCTACGAGCAGTACTTC
CATSRGSGRSYEQYF
>TRBJ2-3|NA|NA|TRBV14
TGTGCCAGCAGCCAAGATCTCCTTGGGGCAGGGAAGCCGTATTTT
CASSQDLLGAGKPYF
>TRBJ1-6|NA|NA|TRBV3-1/TRBV3-2
TGTGCCAGCAGCCAAGAGGGAGGGGGACACGGATATAATTCACCCCTCCACTTT
CASSQEGGGHGYNSPLHF
>TRBJ2-5|TRBD2|NA|TRBV10-1
TGCGCCAGCAGTGAGCCCCTGGTAGCGGGAGGACGTCAGACCCAGTACTTC
CASSEPLVAGGRQTQYF
>TRBJ2-2|NA|NA|TRBV19
TGTGCCAGTAGTATCGACCGGAGTTGGAACACCGGGGAGCTGTTTTTT
CASSIDRSWNTGELFF
>TRBJ1-1|TRBD1|NA|TRBV7-3
TGTGCCAGCAGCTTAGCGGGACAGGACACTGAAGCTTTCTTT
CASSLAGQDTEAFF
>TRBJ2-1|NA|NA|TRBV7-2
TGTGCCAGCAGCTTAGCAGGGGCCTACAATGAGCAGTTCTTC
CASSLAGAYNEQFF
>TRBJ1-2|NA|once|TRBV5-8
TGTGCCAGCAGTTACAGGCCGGATGGCTACACCTTC
CASSYRPDGYTF
>TRBJ1-2|NA|few|TRBV7-3
TGTGCCAGCAGCTTCACAGGGTATGGCTACACCTTC
CASSFTGYGYTF
>TRBJ2-5|NA|once|TRBV9
TGTGCCAGCAGCGTAGGAGGGATCCCAGAGACCCAGTACTTC
CASSVGGIPETQYF
>TRBJ2-1|TRBD2|NA|TRBV5-1
TGCGCCAGCATAATAGCGGGGGGGCTGGATGAGCAGTTCTTC
CASIIAGGLDEQFF
>TRBJ1-1|TRBD1|NA|TRBV7-9
TGTGCCAGCAGCTTAGAGGGCGCCGGACAGGGGAAGAACACTGAAGCTTTCTTT
CASSLEGAGQGKNTEAFF
>TRBJ2-1|NA|NA|TRBV2
TGTGCCAATCACAGGGCGTCCTACAATGAGCAGTTCTTC
CANHRASYNEQFF
>TRBJ1-5|TRBD1|once|TRBV3-1/TRBV3-2
TGTGCCAGCAGCCCTGGAGGACAGGGGGCTGGACAGCCCCAGCATTTT
CASSPGGQGAGQPQHF
>TRBJ1-5|TRBD1|NA|TRBV19
TGTGCCAGTAGTGACACAGGGGGCAGGATTTATCAGCCCCAGCATTTT
CASSDTGGRIYQPQHF
>TRBJ2-4|NA|NA|TRBV19
TGTGCCAGTACTGGAGGTGTCGGGGCCAAAAACATTCAGTACTTC
CASTGGVGAKNIQYF
>TRBJ1-1|TRBD1|NA|TRBV7-2
TGTGCCAGCAGGAGACAGGGAGCCACTGAAGCTTTCTTT
CASRRQGATEAFF
>TRBJ2-1|NA|NA|TRBV19
TGTGCCAGTAGTATAGTAACAGGGTCCTACAATGAGCAGTTCTTC
CASSIVTGSYNEQFF
>TRBJ2-7|TRBD2|NA|TRBV2
TGTGCCAGCAGGGTAGCGGGAGGACCCGAGCAGTACTTC
CASRVAGGPEQYF
>TRBJ2-3|TRBD2|once|TRBV9
TGTGCCAGCAGCGTCAGGGAGGGCCGTACAGATACGCAGTATTTT
CASSVREGRTDTQYF
>TRBJ2-2|TRBD1|NA|TRBV11-3
TGTGCCAGCAGCTTAGGAGGGGGCGACACCGGGGAGCTGTTTTTT
CASSLGGGDTGELFF
>TRBJ2-7|NA|NA|TRBV6-2/TRBV6-3
TGTGCCAGCAGTTCGGGAGGGGGCATTAGGTACGAGCAGTACTTC
CASSSGGGIRYEQYF
>TRBJ1-2|NA|few|TRBV30
TGTGCCTGGATTCCCACCGGGCAGTGGGGCGGCTACACCTTC
CAWIPTGQWGGYTF
>TRBJ1-1|TRBD1|NA|TRBV27
TGTGCCAGCAGTTATGACAGGGGGGGCACTGAAGCTTTCTTT
CASSYDRGGTEAFF
>TRBJ2-5|TRBD2|NA|TRBV4-2
TGTGCCAGCAGCCAGGGCTTAGCGGGAGAAGCCGCCGAGACCCAGTACTTC
CASSQGLAGEAAETQYF
>TRBJ2-7|TRBD2|NA|TRBV9
TGTGCCAGCAGCGGACCGGGACTAGCGGGAGAGGCCCCCTACGAGCAGTACTTC
CASSGPGLAGEAPYEQYF
>TRBJ2-3|TRBD2|once|TRBV15
TGTGCCACCAGCAGAGACCTCTCGGGAGGGGAATCAGATACGCAGTATTTT
CATSRDLSGGESDTQYF
>TRBJ1-1|TRBD1|NA|TRBV7-2
TGTGCCAGCAGTCGACAGGGATTGATGAACACTGAAGCTTTCTTT
CASSRQGLMNTEAFF
>TRBJ2-3|TRBD2|NA|TRBV18
TGTGCCAGCTCGCCGCTGAAGATAGCGGGGCCCACAGATACGCAGTATTTT
CASSPLKIAGPTDTQYF
>TRBJ2-2|NA|NA|TRBV10-3
TGTGCCATCAGTGAGTCGGCGGCGGCCAACACCGGGGAGCTGTTTTTT
CAISESAAANTGELFF
>TRBJ2-7|TRBD1|once|TRBV9
TGTGCCAGCAGCGTGGGACAGCTTAGCTCCTACGAGCAGTACTTC
CASSVGQLSSYEQYF